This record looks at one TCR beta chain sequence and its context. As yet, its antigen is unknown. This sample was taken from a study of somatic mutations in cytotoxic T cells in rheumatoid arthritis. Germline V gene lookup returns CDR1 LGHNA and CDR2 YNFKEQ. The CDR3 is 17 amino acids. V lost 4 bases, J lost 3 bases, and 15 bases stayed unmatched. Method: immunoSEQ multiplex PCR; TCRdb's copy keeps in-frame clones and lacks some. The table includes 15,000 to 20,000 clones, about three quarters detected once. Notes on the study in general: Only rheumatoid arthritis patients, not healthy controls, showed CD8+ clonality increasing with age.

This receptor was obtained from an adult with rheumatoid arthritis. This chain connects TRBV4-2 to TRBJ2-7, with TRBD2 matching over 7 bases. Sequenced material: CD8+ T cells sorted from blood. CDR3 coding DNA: TGTGCCAGCAGCCCAGGCTCAGCCGGACTAGTTGTCTACGAGCAGTACTTC. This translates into CASSPGSAGLVVYEQYF.